This is a list of T cell receptor beta chains from one sample in a study of T cells in localized non-small cell lung cancer. Produced via immunoSEQ multiplex PCR; TCRdb's table is partial and in-frame only. The profile shows 70,000 to 95,000 clones, approximately 91% of them singletons. The sequencing used PBMCs, collected before any cancer treatment. The source is a woman aged 35-70 years with stage II squamous cell lung carcinoma. The CDR3 runs from the conserved cysteine through the conserved F or W. Each record gives: J gene, V gene, clone size, CDR3 protein. The size entry is marked missing in some rows and otherwise reads once, few, many or a size class.

j_gene: TRBJ2-7; v_gene: TRBV11-3; abundance: NA; CDR3aa: CASSLGGGITYEQYF
j_gene: TRBJ1-5; v_gene: TRBV11-2; abundance: once; CDR3aa: CVSSSSPGLEPRPQHF
j_gene: TRBJ1-1; v_gene: TRBV5-6; abundance: NA; CDR3aa: CASSPGRGAHPPMNTEAFF
j_gene: TRBJ1-5; v_gene: TRBV7-2; abundance: NA; CDR3aa: CASSITGTSGKWPQHF
j_gene: TRBJ2-1; v_gene: TRBV19; abundance: NA; CDR3aa: CASTDHNEQFF
j_gene: TRBJ1-2; v_gene: TRBV14; abundance: few; CDR3aa: CASSHNRDRADRGEGYTF
j_gene: TRBJ1-6; v_gene: TRBV10-3; abundance: NA; CDR3aa: CAISGQAGDNSPLHF
j_gene: TRBJ2-7; v_gene: TRBV27; abundance: NA; CDR3aa: CASSQGGGIRTGAVF
j_gene: TRBJ2-1; v_gene: TRBV7-9; abundance: NA; CDR3aa: CASSPPGMGHEQFF
j_gene: TRBJ2-1; v_gene: TRBV27; abundance: NA; CDR3aa: CASRRTSGAYNEQFF
j_gene: TRBJ2-1; v_gene: TRBV10-3; abundance: NA; CDR3aa: CAIRERGAGLVGNEQFF
j_gene: TRBJ1-1; v_gene: TRBV6-1; abundance: NA; CDR3aa: CASSENFRRAFF
j_gene: TRBJ2-5; v_gene: TRBV7-9; abundance: NA; CDR3aa: CASSSSRGTQETQYF
j_gene: TRBJ1-5; v_gene: TRBV29-1; abundance: NA; CDR3aa: CSVVDDGNQPQHF
j_gene: TRBJ1-2; v_gene: TRBV29-1; abundance: NA; CDR3aa: CSVDRTGGGYTF
j_gene: TRBJ1-2; v_gene: TRBV10-3; abundance: many; CDR3aa: CAISEATGYYGYTF
j_gene: TRBJ2-3; v_gene: TRBV6-5; abundance: NA; CDR3aa: CAVGGGVGTDTQYF
j_gene: TRBJ2-7; v_gene: TRBV29-1; abundance: NA; CDR3aa: CSVPLLQGGHEQYF
j_gene: TRBJ1-6; v_gene: TRBV2; abundance: once; CDR3aa: CASSADRSSYNSPLHF
j_gene: TRBJ1-1; v_gene: TRBV6-6; abundance: NA; CDR3aa: CASSYSNQGGTEAFF
j_gene: TRBJ2-2; v_gene: TRBV19; abundance: NA; CDR3aa: CASSQRGMPGELFF
j_gene: TRBJ2-2; v_gene: TRBV11-3; abundance: NA; CDR3aa: CASSGAAANTGELFF
j_gene: TRBJ2-1; v_gene: TRBV5-4; abundance: NA; CDR3aa: CASSPPGPYNEQFF
j_gene: TRBJ1-5; v_gene: TRBV19; abundance: NA; CDR3aa: CASSIGGEQPQHF
j_gene: TRBJ2-1; v_gene: TRBV5-1; abundance: NA; CDR3aa: CASSLEVPGTGYNEQFF
j_gene: TRBJ1-2; v_gene: TRBV27; abundance: NA; CDR3aa: CASSLSRLPGGYTF
j_gene: TRBJ2-3; v_gene: TRBV7-8; abundance: NA; CDR3aa: CASSPGQSPSTDTQYF
j_gene: TRBJ2-1; v_gene: TRBV6-5; abundance: NA; CDR3aa: CASSRTGGDYLQFF
j_gene: TRBJ1-2; v_gene: TRBV4-1; abundance: few; CDR3aa: CASSLGQGIAF
j_gene: TRBJ2-3; v_gene: TRBV7-6; abundance: once; CDR3aa: CASSLVGGATDTQYF
j_gene: TRBJ2-7; v_gene: TRBV27; abundance: NA; CDR3aa: CASSFRGDVTYEQYF
j_gene: TRBJ1-2; v_gene: TRBV5-4; abundance: NA; CDR3aa: CASSLPGQLYGYTF
j_gene: TRBJ1-2; v_gene: TRBV29-1; abundance: NA; CDR3aa: CSVADRGNYGYTF
j_gene: TRBJ2-7; v_gene: TRBV6-1; abundance: NA; CDR3aa: CASCEDPGLGYEQYF
j_gene: TRBJ2-5; v_gene: TRBV4-1; abundance: NA; CDR3aa: CASSQTGQGSVETQYF
j_gene: TRBJ2-3; v_gene: TRBV28; abundance: NA; CDR3aa: CASSAVAGLSTDTQYF
j_gene: TRBJ2-3; v_gene: TRBV4-2; abundance: NA; CDR3aa: CASSQEGVADTQYF
j_gene: TRBJ2-7; v_gene: TRBV30; abundance: once; CDR3aa: CAGQLAGSLYEQYF
j_gene: TRBJ2-7; v_gene: TRBV29-1; abundance: NA; CDR3aa: CSVVVGGQVLEQYF
j_gene: TRBJ2-5; v_gene: TRBV5-1; abundance: NA; CDR3aa: CASREGTQETQYF
j_gene: TRBJ1-2; v_gene: TRBV19; abundance: NA; CDR3aa: CASSPRRDNYGYTF
j_gene: TRBJ2-3; v_gene: TRBV5-1; abundance: NA; CDR3aa: CASSGRLAGRTDTQYF
j_gene: TRBJ2-3; v_gene: TRBV11-1; abundance: NA; CDR3aa: CASSILPGGVGTDTQYF
j_gene: TRBJ2-7; v_gene: TRBV15; abundance: NA; CDR3aa: CATSWDQGPYEQYF
j_gene: TRBJ2-1; v_gene: TRBV7-2; abundance: NA; CDR3aa: CASSLGTGTYNEQFF
j_gene: TRBJ1-3; v_gene: TRBV30; abundance: NA; CDR3aa: CAWSGQDTSGNTIYF
j_gene: TRBJ2-2; v_gene: TRBV4-1; abundance: NA; CDR3aa: CASSQDGGSSNTGELFF
j_gene: TRBJ2-7; v_gene: TRBV7-6; abundance: medium-sized; CDR3aa: CASSLASTGQNSYEQYF
j_gene: TRBJ2-3; v_gene: TRBV6-4; abundance: NA; CDR3aa: CASSDSTSSDTQYF
j_gene: TRBJ1-3; v_gene: TRBV5-5; abundance: NA; CDR3aa: CASSTTGTAALKNTIYF
j_gene: TRBJ1-1; v_gene: TRBV6-1; abundance: NA; CDR3aa: CASSFRDSNTEAFF
j_gene: TRBJ1-6; v_gene: TRBV19; abundance: NA; CDR3aa: CVTGEGHSPLHF
j_gene: TRBJ2-1; v_gene: TRBV6-5; abundance: NA; CDR3aa: CATESQAGGYNEQFF
j_gene: TRBJ1-2; v_gene: TRBV27; abundance: NA; CDR3aa: CASSSQGRGYTF
j_gene: TRBJ2-7; v_gene: TRBV29-1; abundance: NA; CDR3aa: CSVEEGRTGTRNEQYF
j_gene: TRBJ1-5; v_gene: TRBV19; abundance: NA; CDR3aa: CASSSGDRAGFVYSNQPQHF
j_gene: TRBJ2-2; v_gene: TRBV7-9; abundance: NA; CDR3aa: CASSQGTANTGELFF
j_gene: TRBJ2-7; v_gene: TRBV28; abundance: NA; CDR3aa: CASRAGGYYEQYF
j_gene: TRBJ2-7; v_gene: TRBV27; abundance: NA; CDR3aa: CASSPQWTGLTYEQYF